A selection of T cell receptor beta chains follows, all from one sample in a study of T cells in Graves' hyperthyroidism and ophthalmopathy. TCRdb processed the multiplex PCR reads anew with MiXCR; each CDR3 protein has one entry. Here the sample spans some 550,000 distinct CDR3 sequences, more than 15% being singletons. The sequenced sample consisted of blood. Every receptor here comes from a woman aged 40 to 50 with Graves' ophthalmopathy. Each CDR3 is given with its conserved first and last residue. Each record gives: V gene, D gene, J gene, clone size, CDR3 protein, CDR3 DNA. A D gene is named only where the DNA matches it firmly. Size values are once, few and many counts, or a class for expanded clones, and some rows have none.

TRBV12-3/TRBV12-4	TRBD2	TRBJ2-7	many	CASSLAASGTGEQYF	TGTGCCAGCAGTTTAGCGGCTAGCGGGACCGGGGAGCAGTACTTC
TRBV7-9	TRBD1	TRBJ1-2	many	CASRPSGTGDGYTF	TGTGCCAGCCGCCCCTCCGGGACAGGGGATGGCTACACCTTC
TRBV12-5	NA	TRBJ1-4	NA	CASGLVAWGSKDEKLFF	TGTGCTAGTGGTTTGGTGGCTTGGGGGTCTAAGGATGAAAAACTGTTTTTT
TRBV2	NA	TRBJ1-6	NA	CASRLRNYNSPLHF	TGTGCCAGCAGGTTACGGAATTATAATTCACCCCTCCACTTT
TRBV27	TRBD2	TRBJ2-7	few	CATSAGGFEQYF	TGTGCCACATCAGCGGGAGGGTTCGAGCAGTACTTC
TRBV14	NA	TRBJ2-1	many	CASSQGRIEQFF	TGTGCCAGCAGCCAAGGGCGTATTGAGCAGTTCTTC
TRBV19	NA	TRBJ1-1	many	CASSIRIRDEEAFF	TGTGCCAGTAGTATCCGAATCCGGGACGAGGAAGCTTTCTTT
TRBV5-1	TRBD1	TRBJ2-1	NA	CASRRQGLFNEQFF	TGCGCCAGCAGGCGACAGGGCTTGTTCAATGAGCAGTTCTTC
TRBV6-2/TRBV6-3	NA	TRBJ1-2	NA	CASSLDRQLGYTF	TGTGCCAGCAGTTTAGACAGGCAACTGGGCTACACCTTC
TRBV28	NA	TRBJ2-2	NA	CASSQDYGGDTGELFF	TGTGCCAGCAGCCAAGATTACGGGGGCGACACCGGGGAGCTGTTTTTT
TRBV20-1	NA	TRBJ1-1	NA	CSAHRAPNTEAFF	TGCAGTGCTCACCGGGCCCCGAACACTGAAGCTTTCTTT
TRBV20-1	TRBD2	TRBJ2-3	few	CSARAALAGEVDTQYF	TGCAGTGCTAGAGCCGCGCTAGCGGGAGAGGTGGATACGCAGTATTTT
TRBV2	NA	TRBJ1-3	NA	CASSGQTGNTIYF	TGTGCCAGCAGCGGACAGACTGGAAACACCATATATTTT
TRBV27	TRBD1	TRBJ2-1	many	CASSLSGDRGMNEQFF	TGTGCCAGCAGTTTATCGGGGGACAGGGGGATGAATGAGCAGTTCTTC
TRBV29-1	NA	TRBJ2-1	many	CSAHLGGGEQFF	TGCAGCGCCCACCTCGGGGGAGGTGAGCAGTTCTTC
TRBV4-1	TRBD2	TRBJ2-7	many	CASSQAGGPSYEQYF	TGCGCCAGCAGCCAAGCGGGAGGGCCGTCCTACGAGCAGTACTTC
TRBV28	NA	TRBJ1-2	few	CASGDGNYGYTF	TGTGCCAGCGGGGACGGAAACTATGGCTACACCTTC
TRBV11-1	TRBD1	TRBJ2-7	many	CASSRGQNYEQYF	TGTGCCAGCAGCCGGGGACAGAACTACGAGCAGTACTTC
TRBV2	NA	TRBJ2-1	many	CASEGERVNEQFF	TGTGCCAGCGAGGGGGAAAGGGTCAATGAGCAGTTCTTC